The sequence of this T cell receptor (beta chain) was determined in a study of T cells in localized non-small cell lung cancer. The assay was immunoSEQ multiplex PCR, and TCRdb's table has in-frame clones only and misses some. The sample includes around 2,600 clones, roughly 25% of them seen just once. This clone was seen a handful of times. No antigen is known for it. There are 13 residues in the CDR3. Germline values: CDR1 GTSNPN, CDR2 SVGIG (reference sequence). V shed 6 bases and J shed 4 bases, with 10 bases lying between them. Study observations and caveats: Adjacent lung tissue had a median approximately 61 of the top 100 clones found in the tumor.

V usage is TRBV30 and J usage is TRBJ1-6; D ambiguous. The TCR comes from a female donor over 55 with stage I lung adenocarcinoma. Sample: lung tumor tissue, taken before any cancer treatment. The CDR3 sequence is CACTGEYNSPLHF. CDR3 in DNA: TGTGCCTGTACCGGAGAGTATAATTCACCCCTCCACTTT.